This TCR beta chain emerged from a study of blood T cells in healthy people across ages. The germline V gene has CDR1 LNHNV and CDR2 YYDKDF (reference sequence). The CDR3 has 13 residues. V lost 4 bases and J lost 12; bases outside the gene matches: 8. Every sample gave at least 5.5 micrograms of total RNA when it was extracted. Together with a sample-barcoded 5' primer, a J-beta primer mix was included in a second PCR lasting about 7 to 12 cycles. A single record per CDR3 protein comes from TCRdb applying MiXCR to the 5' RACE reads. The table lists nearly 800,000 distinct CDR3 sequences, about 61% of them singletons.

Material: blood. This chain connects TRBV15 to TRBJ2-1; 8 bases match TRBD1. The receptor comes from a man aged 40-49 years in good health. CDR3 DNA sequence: TGTGCCACCAGCATCGGACAGGGCGAAGCGCAGTTCTTC. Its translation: CATSIGQGEAQFF.